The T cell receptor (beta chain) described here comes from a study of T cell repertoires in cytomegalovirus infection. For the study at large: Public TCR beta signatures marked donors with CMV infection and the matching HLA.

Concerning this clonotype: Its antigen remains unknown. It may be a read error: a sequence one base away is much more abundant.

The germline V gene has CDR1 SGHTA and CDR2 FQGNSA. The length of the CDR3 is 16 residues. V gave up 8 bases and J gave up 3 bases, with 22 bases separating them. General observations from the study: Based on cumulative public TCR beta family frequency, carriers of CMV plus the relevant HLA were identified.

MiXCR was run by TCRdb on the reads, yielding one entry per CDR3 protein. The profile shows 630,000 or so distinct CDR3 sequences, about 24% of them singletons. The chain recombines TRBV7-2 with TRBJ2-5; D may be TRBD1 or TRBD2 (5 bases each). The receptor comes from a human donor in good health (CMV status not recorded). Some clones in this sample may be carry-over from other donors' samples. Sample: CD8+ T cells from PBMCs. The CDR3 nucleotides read TGTGCCAGCGGCTGGCGGCCCCTGGGGCGGGAAGAGACCCAGTACTTC. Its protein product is CASGWRPLGREETQYF.